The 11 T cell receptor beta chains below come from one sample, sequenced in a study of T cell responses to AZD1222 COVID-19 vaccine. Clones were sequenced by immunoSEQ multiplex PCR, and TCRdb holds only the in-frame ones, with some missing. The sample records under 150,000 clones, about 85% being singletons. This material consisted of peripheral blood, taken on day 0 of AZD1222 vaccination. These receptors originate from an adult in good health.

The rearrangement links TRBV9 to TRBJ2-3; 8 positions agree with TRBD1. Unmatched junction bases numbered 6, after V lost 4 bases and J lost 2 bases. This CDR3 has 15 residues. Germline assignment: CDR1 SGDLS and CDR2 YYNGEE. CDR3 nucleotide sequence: TGTGCCAGCAGCTACCAGGGACAGGACACAGATACGCAGTATTTT. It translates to CASSYQGQDTDTQYF.

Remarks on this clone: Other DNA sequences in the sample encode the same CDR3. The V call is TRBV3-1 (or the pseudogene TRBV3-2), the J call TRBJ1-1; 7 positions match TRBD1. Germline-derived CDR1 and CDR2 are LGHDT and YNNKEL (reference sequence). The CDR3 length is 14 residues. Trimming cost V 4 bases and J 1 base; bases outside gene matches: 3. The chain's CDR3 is CASSPTGRNTEAFF. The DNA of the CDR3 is TGTGCCAGCAGCCCGACAGGGAGGAACACTGAAGCTTTCTTT.

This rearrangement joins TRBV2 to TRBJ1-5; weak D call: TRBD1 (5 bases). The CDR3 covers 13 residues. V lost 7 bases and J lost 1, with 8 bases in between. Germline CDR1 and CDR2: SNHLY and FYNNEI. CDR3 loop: CASKGESNQPQHF. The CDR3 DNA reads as TGTGCCAGCAAAGGGGAGAGCAATCAGCCCCAGCATTTT. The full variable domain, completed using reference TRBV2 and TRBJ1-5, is EPEVTQTPSHQVTQMGQEVILRCVPISNHLYFYWYRQILGQKVEFLVSFYNNEISEKSEIFDDQFSVERPDGSNFTLKIRSTKLEDSAMYFCASKGESNQPQHFGDGTRLSIL.

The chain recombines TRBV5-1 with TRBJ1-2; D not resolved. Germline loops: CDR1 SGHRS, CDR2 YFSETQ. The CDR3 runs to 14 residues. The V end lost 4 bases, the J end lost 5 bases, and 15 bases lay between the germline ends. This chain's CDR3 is CASSPEAGGYGYTF. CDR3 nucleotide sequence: TGCGCCAGCAGCCCTGAGGCAGGAGGGTATGGCTACACCTTC.

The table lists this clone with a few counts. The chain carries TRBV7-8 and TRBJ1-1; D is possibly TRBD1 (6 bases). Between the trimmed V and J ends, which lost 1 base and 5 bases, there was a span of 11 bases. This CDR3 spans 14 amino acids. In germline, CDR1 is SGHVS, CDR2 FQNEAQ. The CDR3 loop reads CASSLVAGATEAFF. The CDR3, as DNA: TGTGCCAGCAGCTTAGTAGCGGGGGCGACTGAAGCTTTCTTT.

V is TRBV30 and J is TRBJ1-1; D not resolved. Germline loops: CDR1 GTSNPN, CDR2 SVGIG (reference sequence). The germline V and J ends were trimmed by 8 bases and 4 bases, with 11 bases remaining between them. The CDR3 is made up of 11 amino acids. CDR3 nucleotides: TGTGCCCGTTGGCAAACCACTGAAGCTTTCTTT. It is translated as CARWQTTEAFF.

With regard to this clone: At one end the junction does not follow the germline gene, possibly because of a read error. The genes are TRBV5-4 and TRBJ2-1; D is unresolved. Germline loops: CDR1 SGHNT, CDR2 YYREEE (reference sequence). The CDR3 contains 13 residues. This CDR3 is CAGSTSSYNEQFF. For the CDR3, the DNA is TGTGCCGGCAGTACAAGCTCCTACAATGAGCAGTTCTTC.

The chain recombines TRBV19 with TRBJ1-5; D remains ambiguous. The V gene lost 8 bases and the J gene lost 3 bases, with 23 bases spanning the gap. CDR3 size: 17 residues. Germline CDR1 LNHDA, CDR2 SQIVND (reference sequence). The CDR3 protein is CASSPGWAVGTNQPQHF. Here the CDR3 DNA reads TGTGCCAGTTCTCCCGGTTGGGCGGTCGGTACCAATCAGCCCCAGCATTTT.

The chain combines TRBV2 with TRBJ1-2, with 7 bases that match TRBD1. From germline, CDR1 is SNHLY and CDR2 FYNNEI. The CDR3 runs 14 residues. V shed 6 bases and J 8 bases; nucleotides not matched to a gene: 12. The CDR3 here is CASRGEGGTVGYTF. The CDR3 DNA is TGTGCCAGCAGGGGGGAAGGGGGCACTGTCGGCTACACCTTC.

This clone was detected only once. DNA of the CDR3: TGTGCCAGCAGCCCAGGGGACAGGGCGGGGACCGGGGAGCTGTTTTTT. Translating it yields CASSPGDRAGTGELFF. This sequence joins TRBV7-2 and TRBJ2-2, with 9 bases that match TRBD1. With 5 bases clipped from V and 5 bases from J, the junction kept 9 bases outside the gene matches. The CDR3 contains 16 residues. CDR1 is SGHTA, CDR2 FQGNSA, per germline.

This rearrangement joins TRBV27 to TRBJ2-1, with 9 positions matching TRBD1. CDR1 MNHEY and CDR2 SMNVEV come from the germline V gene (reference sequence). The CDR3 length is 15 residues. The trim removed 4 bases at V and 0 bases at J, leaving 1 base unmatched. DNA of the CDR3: TGTGCCAGCAGTTCGGACAGGGGCTCCTACAATGAGCAGTTCTTC. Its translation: CASSSDRGSYNEQFF.